This TCR beta chain comes out of a study of graft-versus-host responses after intestinal transplantation. Looking at the study overall: Tacrolimus and steroids were given for around three years to all recipients after anti-thymocyte globulin induction.

This clone was seen more than once but under ten times. Its specificity is unknown. TCRdb keeps only in-frame clones here, not all; method: immunoSEQ multiplex PCR. The data hold 85,000 to 100,000 clones, with 90% observed a single time. V lost 5 bases, J lost 9 bases, and 6 bases stayed unmatched. Germline V gives CDR1 MNHEY, CDR2 SVGAGI. CDR3 size: 14 residues. The V gene is TRBV6-5, the J gene TRBJ2-1; 11 nucleotides align to TRBD2. Sequencing used unstimulated CD4+ T cells sorted from spleen or lymph node cells, obtained before intestinal transplant. This sequence originates from a human donor who received an intestinal transplant. The CDR3 sequence: CASSHLAGGGEQFF. As DNA, the CDR3 is TGTGCCAGCAGTCACCTAGCGGGGGGAGGTGAGCAGTTCTTC.